This entry is about one TCR beta chain. Authors' processing steps: It was from reference gene primer amplification that nucleated cell counts were estimated. Data came from immunoSEQ multiplex PCR; TCRdb stores just in-frame clones and leaves some out. V and J calls and clone size are given by that table; D and trimming were obtained from the DNA. The table has over 90,000 clones, 86% seen once. This entry comes from a study of blood T cell repertoires in COVID-19. Study overall: The United States, Italy and Spain provided the acute and convalescent COVID-19 samples. PBMCs, B-cell-depleted T cells, or T cells were the source of the cDNA or gDNA that made up the material.

V dropped 7 bases and J dropped 5 bases, with 18 bases sitting between them. The V gene's germline CDR1 is SQVTM and CDR2 ANQGSEA. The CDR3 is 14 amino acids. The sample comprised peripheral blood. This rearrangement joins TRBV29-1 to TRBJ2-1; TRBD1 is a possible D gene (6 bases). The TCR was taken from a man of 80 years or more with acute or convalescent COVID-19. The CDR3 DNA follows: TGCAGCGCCTCCCCAGGGGCCCAAAACAATGAGCAGTTCTTC. It is translated as CSASPGAQNNEQFF.